This T cell receptor beta chain was identified during a study of T cells after yellow fever vaccination. A 5'RACE template-switching step, the method used to make TCR cDNA, added a universal primer site and UMIs. TCRdb independently ran MiXCR on the 5' RACE reads; one entry per CDR3 protein. This sample has hundreds of thousands of distinct CDR3 sequences, with 9% to 15% found just once. General study results and limits: A faster peak, day 5 versus 15, was reached by the weaker secondary response. Clonotypes shared by both compartments, CD4 and CD8, made up a small share. Reappearance after the booster was observed for most primary-vaccination clones (96% CD4, just over 85% CD8).

The germline CDR1 and CDR2 sequences are DFQATT and SNEGSKA (reference sequence). This CDR3 has 16 amino acids. Trimming removed 0 bases at V and 6 bases at J, with 17 bases between. This clonotype was counted only a few times. Its antigen remains unidentified. The sequencing used PBMCs, collected on the day of the yellow fever booster vaccination. The chain joins TRBV20-1 to TRBJ2-2, with D hard to call. This TCR derives from a man in his thirties or forties who received the YFV17D yellow fever vaccine. The CDR3 nucleotides are TGCAGTGCTAGAGATCGGCGCCGCGTCGAGTCCGGGGAGCTGTTTTTT. Protein product: CSARDRRRVESGELFF.